A selection of T cell receptor beta chains follows, all from one sample in a study of vaccination and CD4 T cells after COVID-19. These receptors' targets are unknown. MiXCR, applied by TCRdb to the PCR reads, yields one record per CDR3 protein. The sample lists around 10,000 distinct CDR3 sequences, less than 40% occurring once. The sample was cultured CD4+ T cells from blood. All receptors come from a human donor with COVID-19. The CDR3 runs from the conserved cysteine through the conserved F or W. The order of the fields is D gene, J gene, V gene, clone size, CDR3 protein, CDR3 DNA. D genes are given only for firm matches. The size field is filled for only some rows; it gives once, few, many or a size class.

d_gene: .
j_gene: TRBJ2-5
v_gene: TRBV5-1
abundance: .
CDR3aa: CASSRGGAQETQYF
CDR3nt: TGCGCCAGCAGCCGAGGGGGGGCCCAAGAGACCCAGTACTTC

d_gene: TRBD2
j_gene: TRBJ2-4
v_gene: TRBV29-1
abundance: .
CDR3aa: CSVEGGSSGVQYF
CDR3nt: TGCAGCGTTGAGGGGGGGTCTTCGGGCGTTCAGTACTTC

d_gene: TRBD1
j_gene: TRBJ2-5
v_gene: TRBV2
abundance: few
CDR3aa: CASNWDRGQQETQYF
CDR3nt: TGTGCCAGCAACTGGGACAGGGGTCAACAAGAGACCCAGTACTTC

d_gene: .
j_gene: TRBJ2-7
v_gene: TRBV7-2
abundance: .
CDR3aa: CASSLPLVAAEQYF
CDR3nt: TGTGCCAGCAGCTTACCCCTTGTAGCGGCTGAGCAGTACTTC

d_gene: .
j_gene: TRBJ1-2
v_gene: TRBV20-1
abundance: .
CDR3aa: CSARDSVGSGYTF
CDR3nt: TGCAGTGCTAGAGATTCGGTAGGGTCAGGCTACACCTTC

d_gene: .
j_gene: TRBJ2-7
v_gene: TRBV10-3
abundance: .
CDR3aa: CATQKQGYEQYF
CDR3nt: TGTGCCACCCAAAAACAGGGCTACGAGCAGTACTTC

d_gene: TRBD1
j_gene: TRBJ2-7
v_gene: TRBV19
abundance: .
CDR3aa: CASSSNRGYEQYF
CDR3nt: TGTGCCAGTAGTTCCAACAGGGGTTACGAGCAGTACTTC

d_gene: .
j_gene: TRBJ2-4
v_gene: TRBV20-1
abundance: few
CDR3aa: CSASRQLAKNIQYF
CDR3nt: TGCAGTGCTAGTAGGCAGCTAGCCAAAAACATTCAGTACTTC

d_gene: TRBD2
j_gene: TRBJ2-1
v_gene: TRBV6-1
abundance: .
CDR3aa: CASSEAGRVTYNEQFF
CDR3nt: TGTGCCAGCAGTGAAGCGGGGAGGGTCACCTACAATGAGCAGTTCTTC

d_gene: .
j_gene: TRBJ2-5
v_gene: TRBV5-1
abundance: .
CDR3aa: CASSFGTKPQETQYF
CDR3nt: TGCGCCAGCAGCTTTGGAACGAAGCCTCAAGAGACCCAGTACTTC

d_gene: TRBD2
j_gene: TRBJ2-1
v_gene: TRBV11-2
abundance: once
CDR3aa: CASSPSGGRSYNEQFF
CDR3nt: TGTGCCAGCAGCCCTAGCGGGGGGCGCTCCTACAATGAGCAGTTCTTC

d_gene: .
j_gene: TRBJ2-7
v_gene: TRBV5-1
abundance: .
CDR3aa: CASSLVTSYEQYF
CDR3nt: TGCGCCAGCAGCTTGGTAACGTCCTACGAGCAGTACTTC

d_gene: .
j_gene: TRBJ1-6
v_gene: TRBV6-5
abundance: .
CDR3aa: CASSYPGGNSPLHF
CDR3nt: TGTGCCAGCAGTTACCCGGGAGGGAATTCACCCCTCCACTTT

d_gene: TRBD2
j_gene: TRBJ2-5
v_gene: TRBV6-5
abundance: few
CDR3aa: CASSYMAPGGGSETQYF
CDR3nt: TGTGCCAGCAGTTACATGGCTCCTGGCGGGGGGAGTGAGACCCAGTACTTC

d_gene: .
j_gene: TRBJ2-7
v_gene: TRBV9
abundance: .
CDR3aa: CASSVNPYEQYF
CDR3nt: TGTGCCAGCAGCGTAAATCCCTACGAGCAGTACTTC